The present TCR beta chain was sequenced within a study of cytotoxic CD8 clonotypes in ibrutinib-treated CLL. Overall study context: Partial response occurred in around 24 patients and complete response in 2; at median about 70 months, 14 remained remitted and approximately 12 progressed. General observations from the study: Relative to age-matched healthy donors, clonality at baseline was higher, and it tracked circulating CD8+ T-cell counts. The study found public clonotypes uncommon, contracting or stable on treatment.

Assay used: immunoSEQ multiplex PCR; TCRdb lists only in-frame clones, some missing. The sample lists some 300,000 clones; just under 80% were seen once. As regards this clone: Its antigen is as yet unknown.

Germline V gene sequence: CDR1 MDHEN, CDR2 SYDVKM. V lost 5 bases and J lost 0; bases outside the gene matches: 6. The CDR3 covers 15 residues. This receptor was identified in a human donor with chronic lymphocytic leukemia. V usage is TRBV28 and J usage is TRBJ1-1; the match to TRBD1 covers 7 bases. This specimen consisted of PBMCs, obtained before ibrutinib treatment. In DNA, the CDR3 is TGTGCCAGCAGTCTCTACAGGGGAATGAACACTGAAGCTTTCTTT. Translation gives CASSLYRGMNTEAFF.